This TCR beta chain was found in a study of T cells after yellow fever vaccination. TCRdb called the 5' RACE reads again in MiXCR, with one record for every CDR3 protein. The table shows 320,000 or so distinct CDR3 sequences, with approximately 8% occurring only once. The sequence was collected from a man aged 18 to 29 who received the YFV17D yellow fever vaccine. The sample here was PBMCs, taken roughly 45 days after the first yellow fever vaccination.

CDR3 protein: CASSQDFRTSGGAGDNEQFF. Written as DNA, the CDR3 is TGTGCCAGCAGCCAAGACTTCAGGACTAGCGGGGGGGCCGGGGACAATGAGCAGTTCTTC. V usage is TRBV4-2 and J usage is TRBJ2-1; 15 nucleotides line up with TRBD2. CDR1 is LGHNA and CDR2 is YNFKEQ in the germline V gene. This CDR3 spans 20 amino acids. With V trimmed by 0 bases and J by 5 bases, 11 bases remained unmatched.